A selection of T cell receptor beta chains follows, all from one sample in a study of blood T cell repertoires in COVID-19. Profiled with immunoSEQ multiplex PCR; TCRdb holds only in-frame clones, not every one. There are 130,000 or so clones in the sample; more than 70% occur only once, and about 3.9% lies in the top ten. Material for sequencing was peripheral blood. The receptors were gathered from a man between 60 and 75 years old with acute or convalescent COVID-19. Both conserved end residues are part of each CDR3. A D gene is named only where the DNA matches it firmly. Expanded clones get a size class; other rows say once, few or many, or leave the size out.

DNA: TGTGCCAGCAGCCCGGGACAGTATAATGAAAAACTGTTTTTT
CDR3: CASSPGQYNEKLFF
J: TRBJ1-4
V: TRBV11-2
D: TRBD1
size: -

DNA: TGTGCCAGCAGTTGGGGACAGGAAAGGAATTCACCCCTCCACTTT
CDR3: CASSWGQERNSPLHF
J: TRBJ1-6
V: TRBV27
D: TRBD1
size: -

DNA: TGCGCCAGCAGCCTCCTGGGACAGGAGAGCGACGAGCAGTACTTC
CDR3: CASSLLGQESDEQYF
J: TRBJ2-7
V: TRBV5-1
D: TRBD1
size: -

DNA: TGCGCCAGCAGCCAAGATGGGTACGGACAGTATGGCTACACCTTC
CDR3: CASSQDGYGQYGYTF
J: TRBJ1-2
V: TRBV4-3
D: -
size: -

DNA: TGTGCCAGCAGCTTAGTAGCGTATAACTATGGCTACACCTTC
CDR3: CASSLVAYNYGYTF
J: TRBJ1-2
V: TRBV7-9
D: -
size: -

DNA: TGTGCCAGCTTCACAGGATCCGCGGAAGAATTCACAGATACGCAGTATTTT
CDR3: CASFTGSAEEFTDTQYF
J: TRBJ2-3
V: TRBV28
D: -
size: -

DNA: TGTGCCAGCAGCCCTCCCTATGTCGGTTCCCTAGCCAAAAACATTCAGTACTTC
CDR3: CASSPPYVGSLAKNIQYF
J: TRBJ2-4
V: TRBV7-9
D: -
size: -

DNA: TGTGCCAGCAGCTTGGTACGGGGAGTCACTGAAGCTTTCTTT
CDR3: CASSLVRGVTEAFF
J: TRBJ1-1
V: TRBV5-6
D: -
size: -

DNA: TGTGCCAGCAGCCGAGCCCACACAGGGAAAGAAAATTCACCCCTCCACTTT
CDR3: CASSRAHTGKENSPLHF
J: TRBJ1-6
V: TRBV6-6
D: -
size: -

DNA: TGTGCCAGCAGCTTAGGTGGAGGAGTGACGGTTTCTGAAGCTTTCTTT
CDR3: CASSLGGGVTVSEAFF
J: TRBJ1-1
V: TRBV7-2
D: -
size: -

DNA: TGTGCCAGGAGAGACAGGGGGCTCTCTAGCTCCTACGAGCAGTACTTC
CDR3: CARRDRGLSSSYEQYF
J: TRBJ2-7
V: TRBV19
D: TRBD1
size: -

DNA: TGTGCCAGCAGTCTTGATTCCGGGACAGACTATGGCTACACCTTC
CDR3: CASSLDSGTDYGYTF
J: TRBJ1-2
V: TRBV2
D: TRBD1
size: few

DNA: TGCGCCAGCAGCTCCGCGGGACTTCACAATGAGCAGTTCTTC
CDR3: CASSSAGLHNEQFF
J: TRBJ2-1
V: TRBV5-1
D: -
size: -

DNA: TGCGCCAGCATGGAGGGGAGCTCCTACGAGCAGTACTTC
CDR3: CASMEGSSYEQYF
J: TRBJ2-7
V: TRBV5-1
D: -
size: -

DNA: TGTGCCAGCAGTCCGGGGACAGCGAACACCGGGGAGCTGTTTTTT
CDR3: CASSPGTANTGELFF
J: TRBJ2-2
V: TRBV6-5
D: TRBD1
size: -

DNA: TGTGCCATCAGTGACTATGACAGGGGTAGCAATCAGCCCCAGCATTTT
CDR3: CAISDYDRGSNQPQHF
J: TRBJ1-5
V: TRBV10-3
D: TRBD1
size: -

DNA: TGTGCCAGCAGTTACGAGTCGGGGGCTGAAGCTTTCTTT
CDR3: CASSYESGAEAFF
J: TRBJ1-1
V: TRBV6-2/TRBV6-3
D: -
size: -

DNA: TGTGCCAGTAGTATAGGCCTCGGACAGCTTGGAAACACCATATATTTT
CDR3: CASSIGLGQLGNTIYF
J: TRBJ1-3
V: TRBV19
D: -
size: -

DNA: TGTGCCAGCAGCCTATCTCCCTTAGGGGCGAACACCGGGGAGCTGTTTTTT
CDR3: CASSLSPLGANTGELFF
J: TRBJ2-2
V: TRBV4-2
D: -
size: -

DNA: TGTGCCAGCAGCCAAGTCGGACGGCTAGCGGAAGATACGCAGTATTTT
CDR3: CASSQVGRLAEDTQYF
J: TRBJ2-3
V: TRBV3-1/TRBV3-2
D: TRBD2
size: -

DNA: TGTGCCAGCAGCGCCAGACTAGCGGGAGTCACCGGGGAGCTGTTTTTT
CDR3: CASSARLAGVTGELFF
J: TRBJ2-2
V: TRBV9
D: TRBD2
size: -

DNA: TGTGCCAGCAGCGCTATGACTAGCGGCTACAATGAGCAGTTCTTC
CDR3: CASSAMTSGYNEQFF
J: TRBJ2-1
V: TRBV6-5
D: TRBD2
size: -

DNA: TGTGCCATCAGTGAGTCTGGGGACAGGGGGGCTTTCTTT
CDR3: CAISESGDRGAFF
J: TRBJ1-1
V: TRBV10-3
D: TRBD1
size: -

DNA: TGTGCCAGTAGTCCGCAGGGACTAGCGGGAGTGGATACGCAGTATTTT
CDR3: CASSPQGLAGVDTQYF
J: TRBJ2-3
V: TRBV19
D: TRBD2
size: -

DNA: TGTGCCAGCAGTGCGAGTGATACGCAGTATTTT
CDR3: CASSASDTQYF
J: TRBJ2-3
V: TRBV2
D: -
size: -

DNA: TGCAGTGCTAGTCCTTCGGACAGGGGAAATGGCGAGCAGTACTTC
CDR3: CSASPSDRGNGEQYF
J: TRBJ2-7
V: TRBV20-1
D: TRBD1
size: once

DNA: TGTGCCAGCAGCTTGGGAGGGGGCCCTCTGAACACTGAAGCTTTCTTT
CDR3: CASSLGGGPLNTEAFF
J: TRBJ1-1
V: TRBV5-4
D: TRBD1
size: -

DNA: TGCAGTGCGGAAACAGGGCCAAGACTGTTTTTT
CDR3: CSAETGPRLFF
J: TRBJ1-4
V: TRBV20-1
D: -
size: once